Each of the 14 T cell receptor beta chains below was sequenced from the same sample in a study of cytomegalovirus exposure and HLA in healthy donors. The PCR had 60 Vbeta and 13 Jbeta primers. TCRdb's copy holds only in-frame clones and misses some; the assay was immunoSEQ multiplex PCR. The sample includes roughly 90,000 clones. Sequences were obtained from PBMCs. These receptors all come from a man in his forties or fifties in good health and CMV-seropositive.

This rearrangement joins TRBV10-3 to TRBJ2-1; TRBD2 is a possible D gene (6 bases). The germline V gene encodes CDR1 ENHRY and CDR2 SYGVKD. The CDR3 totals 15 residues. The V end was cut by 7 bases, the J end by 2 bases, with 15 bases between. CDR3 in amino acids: CAITRNSGTYNEQFF. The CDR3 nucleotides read TGTGCCATCACCCGCAATAGCGGCACCTACAATGAGCAGTTCTTC.

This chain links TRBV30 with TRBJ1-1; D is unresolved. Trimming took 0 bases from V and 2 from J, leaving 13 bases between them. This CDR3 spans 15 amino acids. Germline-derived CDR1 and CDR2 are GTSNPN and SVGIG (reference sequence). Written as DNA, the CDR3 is TGTGCCTGGAGTGTACCACCGGGTTCCAACACTGAAGCTTTCTTT. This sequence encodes CAWSVPPGSNTEAFF.

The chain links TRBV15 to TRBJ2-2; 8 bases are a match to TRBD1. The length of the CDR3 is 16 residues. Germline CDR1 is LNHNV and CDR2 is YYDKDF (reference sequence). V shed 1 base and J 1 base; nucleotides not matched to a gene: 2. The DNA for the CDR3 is TGTGCCACCAGCAGAGCAGGGGGCTGGAACACCGGGGAGCTGTTTTTT. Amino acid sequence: CATSRAGGWNTGELFF.

CDR3 region: CASSPWASGSFGEQFF. CDR3 sequence (DNA): TGTGCCAGCTCACCGTGGGCTAGCGGGAGTTTCGGTGAGCAGTTCTTC. The chain has TRBV18 and TRBJ2-1, with 10 bases identical to TRBD2. CDR1 is KGHSH, CDR2 LQKENI, per germline. This CDR3 is 16 amino acids long. Trimming at V came to 3 bases and at J to 9 bases, leaving 11 bases not matched to a gene.

CDR3 DNA: TGTGCCAGCTCGCGACGACAGGGTCGGGAAGAGACCCAGTACTTC. This sequence encodes CASSRRQGREETQYF. The chain uses TRBV18 and TRBJ2-5; 7 nucleotides match TRBD1. This CDR3 is built from 15 residues. The germline V gene has CDR1 KGHSH and CDR2 LQKENI. Trimming took 6 bases from V and 3 from J; bases not matched to a gene: 10.

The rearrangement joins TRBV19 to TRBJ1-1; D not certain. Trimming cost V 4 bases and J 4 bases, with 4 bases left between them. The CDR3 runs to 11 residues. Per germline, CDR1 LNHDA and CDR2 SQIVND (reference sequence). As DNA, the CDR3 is TGTGCCAGTAGTACCTTCACTGAAGCTTTCTTT. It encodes CASSTFTEAFF.

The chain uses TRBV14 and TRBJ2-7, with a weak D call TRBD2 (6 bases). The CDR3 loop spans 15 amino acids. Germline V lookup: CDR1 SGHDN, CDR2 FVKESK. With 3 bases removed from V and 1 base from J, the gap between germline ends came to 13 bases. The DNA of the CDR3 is TGTGCCAGCAGCCACGGGACTGTTGTATCCTACGAGCAGTACTTC. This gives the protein CASSHGTVVSYEQYF.

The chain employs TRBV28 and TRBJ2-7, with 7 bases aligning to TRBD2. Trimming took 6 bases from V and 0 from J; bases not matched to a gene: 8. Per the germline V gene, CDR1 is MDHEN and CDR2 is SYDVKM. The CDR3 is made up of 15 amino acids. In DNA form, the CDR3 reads TGTGCCAGCAGGACCACCGGGACTAACTCCTACGAGCAGTACTTC. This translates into CASRTTGTNSYEQYF. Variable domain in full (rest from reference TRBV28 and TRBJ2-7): DVKVTQSSRYLVKRTGEKVFLECVQDMDHENMFWYRQDPGLGLRLIYFSYDVKMKEKGDIPEGYSVSREKKERFSLILESASTNQTSMYLCASRTTGTNSYEQYFGPGTRLTVT.

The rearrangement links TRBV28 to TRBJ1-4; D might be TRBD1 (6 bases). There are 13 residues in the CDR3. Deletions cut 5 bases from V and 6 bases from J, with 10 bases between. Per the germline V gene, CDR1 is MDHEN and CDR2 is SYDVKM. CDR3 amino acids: CASSGGGYEKLFF. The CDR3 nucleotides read TGTGCCAGCAGTGGGGGCGGGTATGAAAAACTGTTTTTT.

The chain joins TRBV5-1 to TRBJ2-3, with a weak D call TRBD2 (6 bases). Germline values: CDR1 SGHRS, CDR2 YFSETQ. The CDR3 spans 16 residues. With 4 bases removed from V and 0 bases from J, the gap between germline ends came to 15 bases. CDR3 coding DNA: TGCGCCAGCAGCCACGGAGGGACCGTTAGCACAGATACGCAGTATTTT. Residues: CASSHGGTVSTDTQYF.

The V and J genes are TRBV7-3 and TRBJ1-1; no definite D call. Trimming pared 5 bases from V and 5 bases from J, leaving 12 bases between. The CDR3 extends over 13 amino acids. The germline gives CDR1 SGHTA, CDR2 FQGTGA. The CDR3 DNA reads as TGTGCCAGCAGCCAAGGACCGGGGACTGAAGCTTTCTTT. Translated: CASSQGPGTEAFF.

The CDR3 DNA follows: TGTGCCAGCAGGGACAGATCAAACACCATATATTTT. Amino acids: CASRDRSNTIYF. The chain has TRBV6-6 and TRBJ1-3; tentative D call: TRBD1 (6 bases). The V end was cut by 6 bases, the J end by 6 bases, with 9 bases between. Germline V gives CDR1 MNHNY, CDR2 SVGAGI (reference sequence). The CDR3 spans 12 residues.

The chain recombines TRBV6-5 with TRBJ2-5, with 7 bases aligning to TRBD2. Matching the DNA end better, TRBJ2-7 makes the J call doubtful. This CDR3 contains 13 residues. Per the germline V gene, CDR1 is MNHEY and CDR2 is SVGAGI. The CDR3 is CATRLGTTYEQYF. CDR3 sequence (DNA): TGTGCCACGAGGCTGGGGACTACCTACGAGCAGTACTTC.

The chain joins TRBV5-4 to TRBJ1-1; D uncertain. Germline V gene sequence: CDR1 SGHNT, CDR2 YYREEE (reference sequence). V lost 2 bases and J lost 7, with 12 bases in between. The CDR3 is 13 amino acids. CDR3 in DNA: TGTGCCAGCAGCTTTTCCGGTCTCGGTGAAGCTTTCTTT. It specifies CASSFSGLGEAFF.